Listed below are T cell receptor beta chains from one sample, sequenced in a study of blood T cells in healthy people across ages. MiXCR, applied by TCRdb to the 5' RACE reads, yields one record per CDR3 protein. Of about 730,000 distinct CDR3 sequences listed, roughly 43% are singletons. The sequenced sample consisted of blood. The receptors were gathered from a woman in her sixties in good health. Each CDR3 is given with its conserved first and last residue. Fields, in order: V gene, clone size, D gene, J gene, CDR3 protein, CDR3 DNA. D genes are given only for firm matches. Expanded clones get a size class; other rows say once, few or many, or leave the size out.

v_gene: TRBV10-2
abundance: .
d_gene: TRBD2
j_gene: TRBJ2-1
CDR3aa: CASSTSGEGDEQFF
CDR3nt: TGCGCCAGCAGCACTAGCGGGGAGGGAGATGAGCAGTTCTTC

v_gene: TRBV12-3/TRBV12-4
abundance: .
d_gene: TRBD2
j_gene: TRBJ2-3
CDR3aa: CASSLVVLAGGPDTQYF
CDR3nt: TGTGCCAGCAGTTTAGTAGTACTAGCGGGGGGGCCGGATACGCAGTATTTT

v_gene: TRBV20-1
abundance: many
d_gene: TRBD1
j_gene: TRBJ1-2
CDR3aa: CSAAGTDLYGYTF
CDR3nt: TGCAGTGCTGCCGGGACAGATCTCTATGGCTACACCTTC

v_gene: TRBV18
abundance: .
d_gene: .
j_gene: TRBJ1-4
CDR3aa: CASSPLSSTVLGTNEKLFF
CDR3nt: TGTGCCAGCTCACCATTATCTTCGACAGTCCTCGGGACTAATGAAAAACTGTTTTTT

v_gene: TRBV3-1
abundance: many
d_gene: .
j_gene: TRBJ2-5
CDR3aa: CASRGLWEQYF
CDR3nt: TGTGCCAGCAGGGGGTTGTGGGAGCAGTACTTC

v_gene: TRBV20-1
abundance: .
d_gene: .
j_gene: TRBJ2-7
CDR3aa: CSARPSPSGDRPSYEQYF
CDR3nt: TGCAGTGCTAGACCCAGCCCCTCGGGGGACAGACCCTCCTACGAGCAGTACTTC

v_gene: TRBV20-1
abundance: .
d_gene: .
j_gene: TRBJ1-5
CDR3aa: CSAAEGGSQPQHF
CDR3nt: TGCAGTGCCGCCGAGGGGGGCTCTCAGCCCCAGCATTTT

v_gene: TRBV9
abundance: few
d_gene: .
j_gene: TRBJ1-6
CDR3aa: CASSVDEGDSPLHF
CDR3nt: TGTGCCAGCAGCGTAGATGAGGGGGATTCACCCCTCCACTTT

v_gene: TRBV5-4
abundance: .
d_gene: TRBD2
j_gene: TRBJ2-1
CDR3aa: CASSREGLAGDMFF
CDR3nt: TGTGCCAGCAGCCGAGAGGGACTAGCGGGAGATATGTTCTTC

v_gene: TRBV6-2/TRBV6-3
abundance: .
d_gene: .
j_gene: TRBJ2-1
CDR3aa: CASSYAASLTYNEQFF
CDR3nt: TGTGCCAGCAGTTACGCGGCTAGCTTAACCTACAATGAGCAGTTCTTC

v_gene: TRBV7-9
abundance: .
d_gene: .
j_gene: TRBJ1-4
CDR3aa: CASSRDSFDEKLFF
CDR3nt: TGTGCCAGCAGCCGGGACTCGTTCGATGAAAAACTGTTTTTT

v_gene: TRBV7-9
abundance: once
d_gene: TRBD2
j_gene: TRBJ2-1
CDR3aa: CASSLGVWTSVNEQFF
CDR3nt: TGTGCCAGCAGCTTAGGTGTTTGGACTAGCGTCAATGAGCAGTTCTTC

v_gene: TRBV5-1
abundance: .
d_gene: .
j_gene: TRBJ2-7
CDR3aa: CASSPGDSPYEQYF
CDR3nt: TGCGCCAGCAGCCCGGGGGACAGCCCTTACGAGCAGTACTTC